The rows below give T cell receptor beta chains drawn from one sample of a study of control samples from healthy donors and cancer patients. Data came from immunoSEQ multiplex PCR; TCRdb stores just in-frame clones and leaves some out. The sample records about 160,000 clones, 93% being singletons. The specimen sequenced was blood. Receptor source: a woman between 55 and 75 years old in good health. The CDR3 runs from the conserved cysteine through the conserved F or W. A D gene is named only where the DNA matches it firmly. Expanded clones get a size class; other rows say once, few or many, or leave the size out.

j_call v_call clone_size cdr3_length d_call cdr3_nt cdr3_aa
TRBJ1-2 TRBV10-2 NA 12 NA TGCGCCAGCCGTGGAAGCGACTATGGCTACACCTTC CASRGSDYGYTF
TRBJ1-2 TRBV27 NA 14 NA TGTGCCAGCAGCATGGGTCGGGTTTATGATGGCTACACCTTC CASSMGRVYDGYTF
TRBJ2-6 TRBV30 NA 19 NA TGTGCCTGGAGATGGGGCACAGGCCGAACGGGATGTGGGGCCAACGTCCTGACTTTC CAWRWGTGRTGCGANVLTF
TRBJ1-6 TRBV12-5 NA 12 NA TGTGCTAGTTGCCAGGATAATTCACCCCTCCACTTT CASCQDNSPLHF
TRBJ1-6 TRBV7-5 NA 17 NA TGTGCCAGAAGCTCACGACAGGGGGCGTCCCATAATTCACCCCTCCACTTT CARSSRQGASHNSPLHF
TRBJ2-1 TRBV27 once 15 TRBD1 TGTGCCAGCAGTTTAGGGAGAGGACAGGGTTTGGTGCAGTTCTTC CASSLGRGQGLVQFF
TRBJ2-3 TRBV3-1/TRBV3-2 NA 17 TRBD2 TGTGCCAGCAGCTTTCGGACTAGCGGGGGAGACACAGATACGCAGTATTTT CASSFRTSGGDTDTQYF
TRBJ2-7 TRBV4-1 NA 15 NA TGCGCCAGCAGCCAAGCGGGTCTGGGCGCCTACGAGCAGTACTTC CASSQAGLGAYEQYF
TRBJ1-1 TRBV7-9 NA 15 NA TGTGCCAGCAGCTTATTTTGGGGGGTTCGCACTGAAGCTTTCTTT CASSLFWGVRTEAFF
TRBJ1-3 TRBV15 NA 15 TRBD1 TGTGCCACCAGCGGGGGGACAGGGCGGGGAAACACCATATATTTT CATSGGTGRGNTIYF
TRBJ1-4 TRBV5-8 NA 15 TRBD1 TGTGCCAGCAGCTTGTCGGACAGGGCCTACGAAAAACTGTTTTTT CASSLSDRAYEKLFF